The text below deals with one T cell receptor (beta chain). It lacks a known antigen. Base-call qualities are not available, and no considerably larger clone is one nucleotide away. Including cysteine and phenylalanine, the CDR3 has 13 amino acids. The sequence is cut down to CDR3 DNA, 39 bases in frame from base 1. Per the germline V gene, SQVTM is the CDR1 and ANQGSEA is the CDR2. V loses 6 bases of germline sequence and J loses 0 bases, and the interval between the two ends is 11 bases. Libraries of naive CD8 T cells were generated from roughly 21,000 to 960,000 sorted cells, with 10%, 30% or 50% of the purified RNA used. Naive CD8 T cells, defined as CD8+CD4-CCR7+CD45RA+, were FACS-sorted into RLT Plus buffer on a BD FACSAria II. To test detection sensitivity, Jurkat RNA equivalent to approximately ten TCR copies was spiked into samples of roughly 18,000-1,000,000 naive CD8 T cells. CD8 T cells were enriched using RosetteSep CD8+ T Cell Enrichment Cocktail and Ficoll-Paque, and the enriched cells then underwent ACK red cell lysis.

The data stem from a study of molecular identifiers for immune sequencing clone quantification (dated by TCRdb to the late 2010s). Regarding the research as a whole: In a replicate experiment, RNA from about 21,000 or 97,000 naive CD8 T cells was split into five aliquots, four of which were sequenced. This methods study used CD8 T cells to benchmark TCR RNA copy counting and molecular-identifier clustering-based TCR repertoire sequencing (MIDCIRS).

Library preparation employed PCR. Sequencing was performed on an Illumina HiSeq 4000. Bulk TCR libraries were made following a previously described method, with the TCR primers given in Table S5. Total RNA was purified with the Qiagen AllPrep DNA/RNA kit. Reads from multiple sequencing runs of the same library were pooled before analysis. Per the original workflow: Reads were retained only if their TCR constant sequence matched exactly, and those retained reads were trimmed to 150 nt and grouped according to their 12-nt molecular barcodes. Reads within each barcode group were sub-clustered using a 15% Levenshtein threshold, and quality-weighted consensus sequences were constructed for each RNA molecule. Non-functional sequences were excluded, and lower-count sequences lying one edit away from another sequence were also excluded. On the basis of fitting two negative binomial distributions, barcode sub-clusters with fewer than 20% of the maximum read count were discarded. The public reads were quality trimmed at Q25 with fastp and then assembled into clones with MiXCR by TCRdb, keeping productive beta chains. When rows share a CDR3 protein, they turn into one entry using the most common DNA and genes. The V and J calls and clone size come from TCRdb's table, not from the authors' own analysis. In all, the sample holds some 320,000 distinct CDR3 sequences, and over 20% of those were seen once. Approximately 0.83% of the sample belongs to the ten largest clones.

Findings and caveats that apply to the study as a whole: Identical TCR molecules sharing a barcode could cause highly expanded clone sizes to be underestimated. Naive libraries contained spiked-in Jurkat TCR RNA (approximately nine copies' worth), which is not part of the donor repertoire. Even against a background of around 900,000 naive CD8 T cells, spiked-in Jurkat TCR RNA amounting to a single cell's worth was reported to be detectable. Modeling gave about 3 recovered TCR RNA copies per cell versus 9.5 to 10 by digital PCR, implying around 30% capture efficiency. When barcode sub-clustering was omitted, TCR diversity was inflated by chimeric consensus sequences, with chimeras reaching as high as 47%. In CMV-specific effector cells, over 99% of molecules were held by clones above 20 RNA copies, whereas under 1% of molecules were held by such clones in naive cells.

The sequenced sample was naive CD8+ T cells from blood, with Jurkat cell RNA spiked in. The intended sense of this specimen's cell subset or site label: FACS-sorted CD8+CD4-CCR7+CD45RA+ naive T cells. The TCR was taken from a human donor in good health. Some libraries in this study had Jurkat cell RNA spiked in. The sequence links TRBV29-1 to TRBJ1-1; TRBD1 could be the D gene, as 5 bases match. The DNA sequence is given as TGCAGCGTAGACAGCTTTTTGAACACTGAAGCTTTCTTT. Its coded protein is CSVDSFLNTEAFF.